Shown below are 22 T cell receptor beta chains from a single sample sequenced in a study of response to subunit inactivated influenza vaccine. TCRdb fed the RT-PCR reads into MiXCR, producing one record per CDR3 protein. The sample consists of around 580,000 distinct CDR3 sequences, approximately 12% of them appearing once. Source: PBMCs from blood, taken on the day of vaccination. These receptors were taken from a man aged 45-60 years who received an inactivated influenza vaccine.

This clonotype appeared a few times. V and J are TRBV6-2 or TRBV6-3 and TRBJ2-7; no clear D gene. The ends were cut back, 6 bases at V and 5 bases at J, with 5 bases in the middle. The CDR3 is made up of 10 amino acids. Germline V CDR1 and CDR2: MNHEY, SVGEGT. The CDR3 sequence is CASRADEQYF. CDR3 nucleotides: TGTGCCAGCAGAGCCGACGAGCAGTACTTC.

This clonotype appeared a few times. This chain links TRBV29-1 with TRBJ2-5, with 7 bases matching TRBD2. The CDR3 is 14 amino acids. The J segment lost 5 bases and the V segment lost 3 bases, leaving 9 bases of the junction unmatched. Per germline, CDR1 SQVTM and CDR2 ANQGSEA. The CDR3 DNA is TGCAGCGTTGATCGATCAGCGGGAATCGAGACCCAGTACTTC. Its translation is CSVDRSAGIETQYF.

The rearrangement joins TRBV20-1 to TRBJ2-7; 7 positions match TRBD1. J was trimmed by 7 bases and V by 5 bases; bases with no gene match: 8. This CDR3 has 12 amino acids. Germline CDR1 reads DFQATT; CDR2 reads SNEGSKA (reference sequence). The CDR3 loop reads CSAPDRHWEQYF. The CDR3 coding sequence is TGCAGTGCTCCGGACAGGCACTGGGAGCAGTACTTC.

Only a few counts were recorded for this clonotype. The genes are TRBV7-2 and TRBJ2-7; D perhaps matches TRBD2 (5 bases). CDR3 length equals 15 residues. Germline-derived CDR1 and CDR2 are SGHTA and FQGNSA. V dropped 5 bases and J dropped 2 bases, with 16 bases sitting between them. CDR3 protein: CASSLTSAGAYEQYF. CDR3 nucleotides: TGTGCCAGCAGCCTCACCTCGGCCGGGGCCTACGAGCAGTACTTC.

The gene calls are TRBV2 and TRBJ2-7; D perhaps matches TRBD1 (5 bases). The germline CDR1 and CDR2 sequences are SNHLY and FYNNEI. The CDR3 is 14 amino acids. V was clipped by 6 bases and J by 1 base, with 13 bases between them. CDR3 DNA: TGTGCCAGCAGACAAAAACAGGTGTCCTACGAGCAGTACTTC. Its protein product is CASRQKQVSYEQYF.

This sequence joins TRBV2 and TRBJ2-2, with TRBD1 matching over 12 bases. Germline V lookup: CDR1 SNHLY, CDR2 FYNNEI. V lost 4 bases and J lost 7; bases outside the gene matches: 4. There are 15 residues in the CDR3. The CDR3: CASSAGTGGVGELFF. The CDR3 nucleotides read TGTGCCAGCAGTGCCGGGACAGGGGGCGTCGGGGAGCTGTTTTTT. The variable domain in full, with the rest retrieved from reference TRBV2 and TRBJ2-2, is EPEVTQTPSHQVTQMGQEVILRCVPISNHLYFYWYRQILGQKVEFLVSFYNNEISEKSEIFDDQFSVERPDGSNFTLKIRSTKLEDSAMYFCASSAGTGGVGELFFGEGSRLTVL.

The genes are TRBV4-3 and TRBJ1-5; possible D gene TRBD1, 5 bases. Germline values: CDR1 LGHNA, CDR2 YSLEER. V was trimmed by 0 bases and J by 3 bases, leaving 12 bases between them. The length of the CDR3 is 16 residues. The CDR3 loop is CASSQDWGRVNQPQHF. CDR3 nucleotide sequence: TGCGCCAGCAGCCAAGATTGGGGCCGAGTCAATCAGCCCCAGCATTTT.

This clonotype was observed a few times. This sequence joins TRBV18 and TRBJ2-1; D is uncertain. The length of the CDR3 is 13 residues. CDR1 is KGHSH and CDR2 is LQKENI in the germline V gene. V was cut by 0 bases and J by 9 bases, with 9 bases left in between. CDR3 DNA: TGTGCCAGCTCACCACCTTCCAGTGGTGAGCAGTTCTTC. It is translated as CASSPPSSGEQFF.

This clonotype was detected a few times. V and J are TRBV20-1 and TRBJ2-7; 8 nucleotides match TRBD1. CDR1 and CDR2 from the germline V gene are DFQATT and SNEGSKA (reference sequence). This CDR3 has 14 amino acids. The V gene end was trimmed by 6 bases and the J gene end by 5 bases; junction bases not matched to a gene: 12. The CDR3 bases are TGCAGTGCCCGGACAGGGTCGATCTGGGACGAGCAGTACTTC. It is translated as CSARTGSIWDEQYF.

The V gene is TRBV6-5, the J gene TRBJ2-7; weak D call: TRBD2 (7 bases). CDR1 is MNHEY, CDR2 SVGAGI, per germline. This CDR3 spans 13 amino acids. V gave up 2 bases and J gave up 4 bases, with 9 bases separating them. This CDR3 reads CASSYRGGYEQYF. CDR3 sequence (DNA): TGTGCCAGCAGTTACAGGGGGGGGTACGAGCAGTACTTC.

V is TRBV20-1 and J is TRBJ2-3; 8 bases are shared with TRBD1. Looked up from germline, CDR1 is DFQATT and CDR2 is SNEGSKA (reference sequence). The CDR3 is made up of 17 amino acids. Trimming took 0 bases from V and 0 from J; bases not matched to a gene: 8. This CDR3 is CSARDPAGGRSTDTQYF. CDR3 DNA: TGCAGTGCTAGAGATCCGGCAGGGGGCAGGAGCACAGATACGCAGTATTTT.

The sample holds many counts of this clonotype. The chain has TRBV12-3 or TRBV12-4 and TRBJ2-2; 10 bases align to TRBD2. This CDR3 is 20 amino acids long. Trimming cost V 2 bases and J 3 bases; bases outside gene matches: 15. As DNA, the CDR3 is TGTGCCAGCAGTTTAAGGCCGAGATTCCTAGCGGGAGTGTACACCGGGGAGCTGTTTTTT. As protein: CASSLRPRFLAGVYTGELFF.

The gene calls are TRBV19 and TRBJ2-2; TRBD2 aligns across 9 bases. The CDR3 is 15 residues long. The J segment lost 7 bases and the V segment lost 2 bases, leaving 5 bases of the junction unmatched. CDR1 LNHDA and CDR2 SQIVND come from the germline V gene (reference sequence). The CDR3 sequence: CASSIRREGIGELFF. The CDR3, as DNA: TGTGCCAGTAGTATAAGGCGGGAGGGCATCGGGGAGCTGTTTTTT.

The genes are TRBV7-2 and TRBJ2-5; 12 nucleotides line up with TRBD2. Germline V gene data show CDR1 as SGHTA and CDR2 as FQGNSA. J gave up 9 bases and V 3 bases, and 11 bases lay outside the gene matches. CDR3 length: 16 amino acids. Here the CDR3 DNA reads TGTGCCAGCAGCTTGTTGGGGACTAGCGGGTTAGGGGCCCAGTACTTC. This sequence encodes CASSLLGTSGLGAQYF.

This clonotype was seen at least ten times. This chain joins TRBV12-3 or TRBV12-4 and TRBJ2-2; TRBD1 is a possible D gene (6 bases). The V end lost 6 bases, the J end lost 6 bases, and 17 bases lay between the germline ends. The CDR3 consists of 15 residues. The DNA of the CDR3 is TGTGCCAGCAGCCCGAGTACGTCAGGGGCCGGGGAGCTGTTTTTT. This encodes CASSPSTSGAGELFF.

This clonotype was counted between two and nine times. The chain has TRBV7-8 and TRBJ2-7, with 11 positions matching TRBD2. V gave up 2 bases and J gave up 3 bases; unmatched junction bases: 3. Germline loops: CDR1 SGHVS, CDR2 FQNEAQ. The CDR3 has 15 residues. CDR3 residues: CASSLRLAGYYEQYF. DNA of the CDR3: TGTGCCAGCAGCTTAAGACTAGCGGGGTACTACGAGCAGTACTTC.

The chain is built from TRBV3-1 and TRBJ2-1; 8 nucleotides agree with TRBD2. Germline assignment: CDR1 LGHDT and CDR2 YNNKEL (reference sequence). The V gene end was trimmed by 9 bases and the J gene end by 6 bases; junction bases not matched to a gene: 4. The CDR3 has 12 amino acids. The CDR3 here is CARARGGNEQFF. CDR3 coding DNA: TGTGCCAGAGCCCGGGGGGGCAATGAGCAGTTCTTC.

This clonotype came up many times. V usage is TRBV20-1 and J usage is TRBJ2-1, with 9 nucleotides matching TRBD1. CDR1 DFQATT and CDR2 SNEGSKA come from the germline V gene (reference sequence). Trimming at V came to 4 bases and at J to 5 bases, leaving 9 bases not matched to a gene. The CDR3 covers 15 residues. CDR3 DNA sequence: TGCAGTGCTAAATCAATCGGGACAGGGCACAATGAGCAGTTCTTC. Amino acid sequence: CSAKSIGTGHNEQFF.

This clonotype occurred many times. The J gene is TRBJ2-7, the V gene TRBV12-3 or TRBV12-4; 8 bases line up with TRBD1. The CDR3 has 13 amino acids. V shed 3 bases and J 6 bases; nucleotides not matched to a gene: 4. CDR3 loop: CASSFVQGGEQYF. CDR3 DNA sequence: TGTGCCAGCAGTTTCGTACAGGGGGGCGAGCAGTACTTC.

V and J are TRBV4-2 and TRBJ2-1; the match to TRBD2 covers 8 bases. J lost 8 bases, V lost 4 bases, and 10 bases had no gene match. This CDR3 contains 15 residues. Looked up from germline, CDR1 is LGHNA and CDR2 is YNFKEQ. CDR3 protein: CASSPNGLAGDEQFF. Here the CDR3 DNA reads TGTGCCAGCAGCCCTAACGGGCTAGCGGGTGATGAGCAGTTCTTC.

This clonotype has a handful of counts. The chain recombines TRBV12-3 or TRBV12-4 with TRBJ2-3; the D is unclear. V lost 4 bases to trimming and J lost 2 bases, with 13 bases between them. The CDR3 has 15 amino acids. Written as DNA, the CDR3 is TGTGCCAGCAGTTCCGGGCCTACCATCACAGATACGCAGTATTTT. It codes for CASSSGPTITDTQYF.

This clonotype has a single count. The genes are TRBV20-1 and TRBJ2-1, with TRBD2 matching over 13 bases. The CDR3 totals 16 residues. The junction had 12 bases not matched to a gene; V was cut back by 7 bases and J by 6 bases. Germline V gives CDR1 DFQATT, CDR2 SNEGSKA (reference sequence). The chain's CDR3 is CSVQLGTSGKGNEQFF. The CDR3 nucleotides are TGCAGTGTTCAGCTCGGGACTAGCGGGAAAGGCAATGAGCAGTTCTTC.